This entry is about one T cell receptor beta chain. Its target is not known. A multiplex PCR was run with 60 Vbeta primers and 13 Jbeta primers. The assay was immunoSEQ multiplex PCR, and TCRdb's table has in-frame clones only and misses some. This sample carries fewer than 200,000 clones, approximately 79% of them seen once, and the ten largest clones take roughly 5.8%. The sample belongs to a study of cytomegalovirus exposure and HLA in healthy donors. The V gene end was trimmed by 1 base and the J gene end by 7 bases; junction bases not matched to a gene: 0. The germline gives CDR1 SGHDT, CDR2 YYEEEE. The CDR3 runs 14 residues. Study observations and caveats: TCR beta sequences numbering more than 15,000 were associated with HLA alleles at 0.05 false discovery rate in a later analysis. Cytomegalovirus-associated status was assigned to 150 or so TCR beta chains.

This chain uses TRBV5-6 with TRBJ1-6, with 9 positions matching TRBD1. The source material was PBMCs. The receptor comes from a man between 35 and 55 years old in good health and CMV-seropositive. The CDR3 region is CASSLTGGNSPLHF. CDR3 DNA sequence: TGTGCCAGCAGCTTGACAGGGGGCAATTCACCCCTCCACTTT.